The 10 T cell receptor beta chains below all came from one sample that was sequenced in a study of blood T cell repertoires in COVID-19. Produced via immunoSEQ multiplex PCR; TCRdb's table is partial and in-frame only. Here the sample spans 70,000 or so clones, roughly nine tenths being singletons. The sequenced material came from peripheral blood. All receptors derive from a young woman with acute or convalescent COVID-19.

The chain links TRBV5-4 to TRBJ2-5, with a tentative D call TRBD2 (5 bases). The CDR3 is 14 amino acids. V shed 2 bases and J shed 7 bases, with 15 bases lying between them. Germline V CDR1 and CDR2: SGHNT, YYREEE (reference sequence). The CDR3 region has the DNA TGTGCCAGCAGCTTCGACGTAGGAGGACGGACCCAGTACTTC. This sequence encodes CASSFDVGGRTQYF.

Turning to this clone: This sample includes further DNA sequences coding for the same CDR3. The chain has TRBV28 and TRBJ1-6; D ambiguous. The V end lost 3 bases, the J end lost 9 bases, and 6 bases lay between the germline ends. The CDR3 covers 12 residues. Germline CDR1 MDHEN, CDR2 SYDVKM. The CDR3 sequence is CASSFLGSPLHF. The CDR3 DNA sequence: TGTGCCAGCAGTTTCCTCGGTTCACCCCTCCACTTT.

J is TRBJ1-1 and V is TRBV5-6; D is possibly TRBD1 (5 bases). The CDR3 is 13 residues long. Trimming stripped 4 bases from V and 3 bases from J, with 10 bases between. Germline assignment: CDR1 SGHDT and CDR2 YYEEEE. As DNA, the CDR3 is TGTGCCAGCAGCGAAGGGACTCACACTGAAGCTTTCTTT. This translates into CASSEGTHTEAFF.

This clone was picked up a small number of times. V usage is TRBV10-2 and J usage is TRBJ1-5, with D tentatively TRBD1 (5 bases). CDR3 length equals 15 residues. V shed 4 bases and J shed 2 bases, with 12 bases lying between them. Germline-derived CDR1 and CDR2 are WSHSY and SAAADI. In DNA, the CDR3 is TGCGCCAGCAGTGTTTCAGGGTCGGGCAATCAGCCCCAGCATTTT. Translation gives CASSVSGSGNQPQHF.

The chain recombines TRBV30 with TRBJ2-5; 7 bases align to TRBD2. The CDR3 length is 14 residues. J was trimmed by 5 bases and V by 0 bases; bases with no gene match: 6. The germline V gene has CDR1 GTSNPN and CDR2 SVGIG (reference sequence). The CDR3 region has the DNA TGTGCCTGGAGTGTGGGAGGGGCCCTCGAGACCCAGTACTTC. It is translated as CAWSVGGALETQYF.

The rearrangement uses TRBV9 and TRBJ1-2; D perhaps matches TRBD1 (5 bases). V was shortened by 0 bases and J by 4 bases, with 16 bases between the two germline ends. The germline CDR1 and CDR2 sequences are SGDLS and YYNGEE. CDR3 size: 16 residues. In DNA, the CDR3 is TGTGCCAGCAGCGTAGCACTCGGGGGACCCTTCTATGGCTACACCTTC. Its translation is CASSVALGGPFYGYTF.

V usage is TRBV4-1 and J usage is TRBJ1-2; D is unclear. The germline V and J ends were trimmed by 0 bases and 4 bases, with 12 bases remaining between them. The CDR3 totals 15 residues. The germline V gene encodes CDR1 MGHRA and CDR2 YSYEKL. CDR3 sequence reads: CASSQEAAGSYGYTF. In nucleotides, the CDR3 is TGCGCCAGCAGCCAAGAAGCTGCGGGGTCCTATGGCTACACCTTC.

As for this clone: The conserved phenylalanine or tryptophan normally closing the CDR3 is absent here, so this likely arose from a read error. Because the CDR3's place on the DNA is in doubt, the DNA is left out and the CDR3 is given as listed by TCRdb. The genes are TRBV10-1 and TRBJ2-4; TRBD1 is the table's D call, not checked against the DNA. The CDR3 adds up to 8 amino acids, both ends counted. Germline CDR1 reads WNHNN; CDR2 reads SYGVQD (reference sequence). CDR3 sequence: CASSGDSL.

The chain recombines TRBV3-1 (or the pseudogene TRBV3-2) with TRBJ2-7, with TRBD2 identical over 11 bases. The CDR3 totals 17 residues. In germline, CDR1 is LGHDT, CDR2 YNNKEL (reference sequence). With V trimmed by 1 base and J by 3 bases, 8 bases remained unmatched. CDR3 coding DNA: TGTGCCAGCAGCCAAGGGGGACTAGCGGTGCCACACTACGAGCAGTACTTC. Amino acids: CASSQGGLAVPHYEQYF.

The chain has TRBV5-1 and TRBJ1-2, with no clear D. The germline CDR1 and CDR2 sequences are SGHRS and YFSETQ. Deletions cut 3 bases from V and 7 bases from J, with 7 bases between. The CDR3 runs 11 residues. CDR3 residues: CASSSGGGYTF. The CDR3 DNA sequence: TGCGCCAGCAGCTCGGGTGGTGGCTACACCTTC.